This TCR beta chain emerged from a study of CD8 T cells in ankylosing spondylitis. The CDR3 totals 17 residues. The germline V and J ends were trimmed by 6 bases and 0 bases, with 17 bases remaining between them. There are many counts of this clonotype. Each CDR3 protein is one row after TCRdb ran MiXCR on the 5' RACE reads. The sample gives over 110,000 distinct CDR3 sequences, roughly 8% of which show up once; approximately 6.8% is in the top ten. Material: synovial fluid, either unsorted or a sorted T cell fraction (not recorded which). This clonotype originated in a male donor with ankylosing spondylitis. V is TRBV12-3 or TRBV12-4 and J is TRBJ2-2; D gene ambiguous. The CDR3 nucleotides read TGTGCCAGCAGCGAACCTCGAGGCAGATCGAACACCGGGGAGCTGTTTTTT. This encodes CASSEPRGRSNTGELFF.